This T cell receptor (beta chain) was captured in a study of PD-1 blockade in classical Hodgkin lymphoma. The study, taken as a whole, reports: There remain no defined causes for the repertoire differences, which possibly reflect disease activity or prior therapy. TCR diversity in CD4+, not CD8+, cells rose significantly by C4D1. Healthy donors reportedly exceeded newly diagnosed patients in baseline TCR diversity.

The germline CDR1 and CDR2 sequences are SGHRS and YFSETQ. The CDR3 spans 14 residues. Trimming removed 4 bases from V and 0 bases from J; junction bases left unmatched: 4. This clone was recorded a few times. Its antigen remains unidentified. The protocol was immunoSEQ multiplex PCR, while the TCRdb copy is restricted to in-frame clones and leaves out a portion. The data show about 31,000 clones, with 70% to 80% seen just once and 3% to 4% held by the top ten. Every patient was affected by relapse after autologous stem cell transplantation, while exposure to brentuximab vedotin was not uniform. The sequence came from a human donor with classical Hodgkin lymphoma. This chain uses TRBV5-1 with TRBJ2-7; 7 bases are shared with TRBD1. The sequencing here drew on peripheral blood mononuclear cells (PBMCs), taken before the second cycle of nivolumab. The CDR3 region has the DNA TGCGCCAGCAGCCCGGGACAGATCTCCTACGAGCAGTACTTC. Its translation: CASSPGQISYEQYF.